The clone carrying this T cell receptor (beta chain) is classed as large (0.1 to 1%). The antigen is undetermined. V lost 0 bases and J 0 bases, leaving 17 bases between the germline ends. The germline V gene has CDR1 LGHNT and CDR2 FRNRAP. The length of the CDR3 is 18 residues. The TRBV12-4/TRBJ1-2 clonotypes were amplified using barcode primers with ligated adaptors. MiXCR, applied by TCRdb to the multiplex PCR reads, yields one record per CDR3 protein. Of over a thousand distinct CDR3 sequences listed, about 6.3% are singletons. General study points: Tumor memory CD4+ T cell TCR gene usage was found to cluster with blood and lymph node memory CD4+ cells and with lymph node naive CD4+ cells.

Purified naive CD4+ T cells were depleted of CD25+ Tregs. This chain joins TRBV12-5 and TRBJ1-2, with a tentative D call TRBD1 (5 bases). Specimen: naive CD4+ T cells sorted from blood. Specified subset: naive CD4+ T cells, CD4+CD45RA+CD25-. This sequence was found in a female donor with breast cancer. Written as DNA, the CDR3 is TGTGCTAGTGGTTTGGTATTATCCAGGGAGGGAGCTAACTATGGCTACACCTTC. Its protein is CASGLVLSREGANYGYTF. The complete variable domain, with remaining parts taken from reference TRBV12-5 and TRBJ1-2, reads DARVTQTPRHKVTEMGQEVTMRCQPILGHNTVFWYRQTMMQGLELLAYFRNRAPLDDSGMPKDRFSAEMPDATLATLKIQPSEPRDSAVYFCASGLVLSREGANYGYTFGSGTRLTVV.